This TCR beta chain was identified during a study of blood T cell repertoires in COVID-19. Background on the study: The United States, Italy and Spain provided the acute and convalescent COVID-19 samples.

Data came from immunoSEQ multiplex PCR; TCRdb stores just in-frame clones and leaves some out. The data contain approximately 460,000 clones, about 91% of them singletons. The germline V and J ends were trimmed by 2 bases and 3 bases, with 11 bases remaining between them. Germline assignment: CDR1 SGHRS and CDR2 YFSETQ. The CDR3 has 14 residues. A Seattle source enrolled patients during active infection and followed them longitudinally. The chain couples TRBV5-1 to TRBJ1-1, with D possibly matching TRBD1 (6 bases). The clonotype was recovered from a man aged 18 to 30 with COVID-19, enrolled during active disease. Sequences were obtained from peripheral blood. This CDR3 reads CASSFGGTDTEAFF. The CDR3 DNA follows: TGCGCCAGCAGCTTTGGGGGCACGGACACTGAAGCTTTCTTT.